This TCR beta chain comes out of a study of post-analysis software for immune sequencing data. In the study overall: The patients showed relapsing-remitting, secondary progressive and progressive-relapsing multiple sclerosis courses.

Germline assignment: CDR1 SGDLS and CDR2 YYNGEE. V shed 1 base, J shed 4 bases, and the junction held 7 bases outside the gene matches. CDR3 size: 16 residues. Unique molecular identifiers were present in the TCR beta cDNA libraries. With 1 to 10 million T cells as the source, 500,000 to 650,000 cDNA molecules resulted. TCRdb processed the PCR reads anew with MiXCR; each CDR3 protein has one entry. The sample holds 700,000 to 900,000 distinct CDR3 sequences, approximately 44% seen once. Comment on this clonotype: As yet, its antigen is unknown.

Whole-study findings and limits: Controls significantly exceeded multiple sclerosis patients in normalized Chao1 diversity. TRBV5-6, TRBV5-1 and TRBV20-1 were among four or five TRBV segments more frequent in patients than controls. When the samples were clustered directly with F measure, those that had been prepared in the same batch showed strong co-clustering.

The sequence came from a girl aged 5-17 years with multiple sclerosis. Sequenced: blood. The V gene is TRBV9, the J gene TRBJ2-3; 9 positions match TRBD2. This chain's CDR3 is CASSVFSGSQSDTQYF. The CDR3 DNA follows: TGTGCCAGCAGCGTATTTAGCGGGAGTCAGTCAGATACGCAGTATTTT.